Presented here are 24 T cell receptor beta chains from one specimen sequenced in a study of blood T cell repertoires in COVID-19. Using immunoSEQ multiplex PCR, the repertoire was profiled, and TCRdb retains in-frame clones only, with some absent. The table lists 150,000 to 200,000 clones, approximately 90% of them singletons. Sequencing input: PBMCs or T cells enriched from blood (not recorded which). The receptor source for this set is a woman between 45 and 65 years old who had recovered from COVID-19.

This chain connects TRBV6-5 to TRBJ2-2, with 7 nucleotides matching TRBD1. V lost 7 bases, J lost 1 base, and 6 bases stayed unmatched. This CDR3 comprises 15 residues. Germline V gives CDR1 MNHEY, CDR2 SVGAGI. The CDR3 loop reads CASTTTGWNTGELFF. The CDR3 DNA follows: TGTGCCAGCACAACGACAGGGTGGAACACCGGGGAGCTGTTTTTT.

This clone was seen a single time. V and J are TRBV14 and TRBJ2-1; TRBD2 is a possible D gene (6 bases). The CDR3 is 13 amino acids. Germline CDR1 SGHDN, CDR2 FVKESK. V shed 4 bases and J shed 8 bases, with 12 bases lying between them. DNA of the CDR3: TGTGCCAGCAGCCTGGGGGGAGGCGATGAGCAGTTCTTC. Encoded protein: CASSLGGGDEQFF.

The rearrangement links TRBV24-1 to TRBJ2-3, with D possibly being TRBD2 (5 bases). The V and J ends lost 0 bases and 2 bases respectively, with 14 bases between them. The CDR3 is 17 amino acids. Germline V lookup: CDR1 KGHDR, CDR2 SFDVKD. The CDR3 DNA follows: TGTGCCACCAGTGATTTGAGGGTCCCGGGAAACACAGATACGCAGTATTTT. It codes for CATSDLRVPGNTDTQYF.

J is TRBJ1-5 and V is TRBV7-9; no firm D call. Germline assignment: CDR1 SEHNR and CDR2 FQNEAQ (reference sequence). Deletions cut 8 bases from V and 4 bases from J, with 15 bases between. CDR3 length equals 14 residues. The chain's CDR3 is CASASGMINQPQHF. The DNA of the CDR3 is TGTGCCAGCGCCAGCGGGATGATAAATCAGCCCCAGCATTTT.

The rearrangement joins TRBV19 to TRBJ1-3; tentative D call: TRBD1 (5 bases). The CDR3 has 21 amino acids. CDR1 is LNHDA and CDR2 is SQIVND in the germline V gene (reference sequence). Between the trimmed V and J ends, which lost 10 bases and 0 bases, there was a span of 34 bases. CDR3 region: CATSNFRVQFRDHNSGNTIYF. CDR3 DNA sequence: TGTGCCACGAGCAACTTCAGGGTCCAGTTCCGAGACCACAACTCTGGAAACACCATATATTTT.

The rearrangement links TRBV29-1 to TRBJ2-5, with 8 bases matching TRBD1. This CDR3 spans 15 amino acids. J lost 4 bases, V lost 4 bases, and 11 bases had no gene match. The germline gives CDR1 SQVTM, CDR2 ANQGSEA. CDR3 coding DNA: TGCAGCGTTGCTTCCGGACAGGGACGGCGAGAGACCCAGTACTTC. Translation: CSVASGQGRRETQYF.

The chain couples TRBV18 to TRBJ1-3; D is uncertain. Germline V lookup: CDR1 KGHSH, CDR2 LQKENI. The ends were cut back, 6 bases at V and 7 bases at J, with 7 bases in the middle. The CDR3 has 11 amino acids. In DNA, the CDR3 is TGTGCCAGCTCCCAGGTTAACACCATATATTTT. Its translation is CASSQVNTIYF.

The chain links TRBV7-2 to TRBJ2-5; 11 positions match TRBD1. The CDR3 is 16 amino acids. Germline trimming cut 1 base from V and 2 bases from J; bases unmatched to any gene: 3. Germline lookup yields CDR1 SGHTA and CDR2 FQGNSA. CDR3 sequence: CASSLGGTGGQETQYF. The CDR3, as DNA: TGTGCCAGCAGCTTAGGAGGGACAGGGGGACAAGAGACCCAGTACTTC.

This chain uses TRBV2 with TRBJ1-5; 8 bases fit TRBD1. Germline V CDR1 and CDR2: SNHLY, FYNNEI. The CDR3 runs to 17 residues. Unmatched junction bases numbered 19, after V lost 9 bases and J lost 6 bases. For the CDR3, the DNA is TGTGCCAGTGCCCCCCGACGGCAGGGGGCGGGTAGTCAGCCCCAGCATTTT. As protein: CASAPRRQGAGSQPQHF. Full variable domain (missing parts from reference TRBV2 and TRBJ1-5): EPEVTQTPSHQVTQMGQEVILRCVPISNHLYFYWYRQILGQKVEFLVSFYNNEISEKSEIFDDQFSVERPDGSNFTLKIRSTKLEDSAMYFCASAPRRQGAGSQPQHFGDGTRLSIL.

The CDR3 bases are TGTGCCAGTAGTATCTCAGGCGGGACCACAGATACGCAGTATTTT. Protein product: CASSISGGTTDTQYF. The J gene is TRBJ2-3, the V gene TRBV19; D is perhaps TRBD2 (6 bases). V was pared by 3 bases and J by 2 bases, with 12 bases between. This CDR3 region has 15 residues. Per the germline V gene, CDR1 is LNHDA and CDR2 is SQIVND (reference sequence).

The J gene is TRBJ2-1, the V gene TRBV7-9; no clear D gene. The CDR3 spans 11 residues. Germline V gene lookup returns CDR1 SEHNR and CDR2 FQNEAQ (reference sequence). V gave up 0 bases and J gave up 10 bases, with 4 bases separating them. This chain's CDR3 is CASSLASEQFF. CDR3 bases: TGTGCCAGCAGCTTAGCCTCCGAGCAGTTCTTC.

This clone is a singleton in its sample. This chain connects TRBV27 to TRBJ1-5, with D tentatively TRBD1 (5 bases). CDR1 and CDR2 from the germline V gene are MNHEY and SMNVEV (reference sequence). Trimming took off 4 bases at V and 3 bases at J, with 13 bases between the two ends. The CDR3 is made up of 15 amino acids. The CDR3 DNA reads as TGTGCCAGCAGTTCAGGAGGGACGTACAATCAGCCCCAGCATTTT. Encoded protein: CASSSGGTYNQPQHF.

The V gene is TRBV19, the J gene TRBJ2-1; the match to TRBD2 covers 9 bases. The germline V gene encodes CDR1 LNHDA and CDR2 SQIVND (reference sequence). Germline trimming cut 7 bases from V and 5 bases from J; bases unmatched to any gene: 6. The CDR3 spans 14 residues. For the CDR3, the DNA is TGTGCCAGTACCGGCGGGGGGGCCGACAATGAGCAGTTCTTC. Its translation: CASTGGGADNEQFF. The variable domain in full, with the rest retrieved from reference TRBV19 and TRBJ2-1, is DGGITQSPKYLFRKEGQNVTLSCEQNLNHDAMYWYRQDPGQGLRLIYYSQIVNDFQKGDIAEGYSVSREKKESFPLTVTSAQKNPTAFYLCASTGGGADNEQFFGPGTRLTVL.

The CDR3 reads CSVEGLGGPYEQYF. As DNA, the CDR3 is TGCAGCGTTGAAGGTCTCGGGGGGCCCTACGAGCAGTACTTC. The V gene is TRBV29-1, the J gene TRBJ2-7; perhaps TRBD2 as D (7 bases). The V gene lost 1 base and the J gene lost 2 bases, with 12 bases spanning the gap. The CDR3 is made up of 14 amino acids. Germline-derived CDR1 and CDR2 are SQVTM and ANQGSEA.

To note about this clone: One end of the junction fails to match germline, which may point to a read error. The chain carries TRBV2 and TRBJ2-2, with TRBD1 matching 11 bases. From germline, CDR1 is SNHLY and CDR2 FYNNEI. The CDR3 has 15 residues. The CDR3: CASSRDRGNSGELFF. CDR3 nucleotide sequence: TGTGCCAGCTCTCGGGACAGGGGGAACTCCGGGGAGCTGTTTTTT.

The chain is built from TRBV7-2 and TRBJ2-7; 13 bases are a match to TRBD2. Germline V gene data show CDR1 as SGHTA and CDR2 as FQGNSA. The CDR3 is 15 residues long. V lost 4 bases and J lost 6; bases outside the gene matches: 6. The CDR3 region has the DNA TGTGCCAGCAGCTCCCAACTAGCGGGGGGGCGCGAGCAGTACTTC. Translation gives CASSSQLAGGREQYF.

The chain links TRBV11-2 to TRBJ1-2; no clear D gene. CDR3 size: 14 residues. V shed 3 bases and J shed 3 bases, with 11 bases lying between them. Germline CDR1 is SGHAT and CDR2 is FQNNGV. The CDR3 DNA reads TGTGCCAGCAGCTTTGGTGAGGGATACTATGGCTACACCTTC. This translates into CASSFGEGYYGYTF.

The sample holds a few counts of this clone. The gene calls are TRBV4-1 and TRBJ1-1; no firm D call. From germline, CDR1 is MGHRA and CDR2 YSYEKL. The CDR3 covers 17 residues. The V end was cut by 0 bases, the J end by 3 bases, with 17 bases between. CDR3 DNA: TGCGCCAGCAGCCAAGATTCCTGGACTCAAATCGACACTGAAGCTTTCTTT. Protein: CASSQDSWTQIDTEAFF.

The chain is built from TRBV7-6 and TRBJ2-5; perhaps TRBD2 as D (7 bases). V was cut by 6 bases and J by 4 bases, with 18 bases left in between. The length of the CDR3 is 15 residues. Germline CDR1 reads SGHVS; CDR2 reads FNYEAQ. This chain's CDR3 is CASSRYSRGPETQYF. The CDR3, as DNA: TGTGCCAGCAGTCGCTACTCGCGGGGGCCAGAGACCCAGTACTTC.

The gene calls are TRBV19 and TRBJ1-1, with D maybe TRBD1 (5 bases). CDR1 is LNHDA, CDR2 SQIVND, per germline (reference sequence). V lost 10 bases and J 0 bases, leaving 12 bases between the germline ends. The CDR3 sequence is 13 residues long. This CDR3 is CATRPTVNTEAFF. The CDR3 DNA is TGTGCCACCAGACCGACAGTGAACACTGAAGCTTTCTTT.

The CDR3 protein is CASSLVRGGFDGYTF. CDR3 DNA: TGTGCCAGCAGCTTGGTAAGGGGCGGCTTTGATGGCTACACCTTC. J is TRBJ1-2 and V is TRBV5-4, with D possibly being TRBD1 (5 bases). V gave up 0 bases and J gave up 6 bases, with 15 bases separating them. The CDR3 loop spans 15 amino acids. Germline CDR1 and CDR2: SGHNT and YYREEE (reference sequence).

This chain links TRBV9 with TRBJ2-7; D is possibly TRBD1 (6 bases). V lost 0 bases and J 3 bases, leaving 10 bases between the germline ends. Germline CDR1 reads SGDLS; CDR2 reads YYNGEE. CDR3 length equals 14 residues. As DNA, the CDR3 is TGTGCCAGCAGCGTAGGAACAGGGATCTACGAGCAGTACTTC. Translation: CASSVGTGIYEQYF.

This clone has only one observation. This chain uses TRBV6-5 with TRBJ2-3; TRBD2 matches 7 bases. There are 14 residues in the CDR3. Germline V gene data show CDR1 as MNHEY and CDR2 as SVGAGI. With V trimmed by 5 bases and J by 2 bases, 4 bases remained unmatched. The CDR3 sequence: CASSTGTTTDTQYF. DNA of the CDR3: TGTGCCAGCAGTACCGGGACTACCACAGATACGCAGTATTTT.

The rearrangement uses TRBV24-1 and TRBJ2-3, with 10 bases lining up with TRBD2. V lost 7 bases and J lost 1; bases outside the gene matches: 4. CDR3 length: 15 residues. Germline V lookup: CDR1 KGHDR, CDR2 SFDVKD. In nucleotides, the CDR3 is TGTGCCACCAGGGAAGGGACTAGCGGCACAGATACGCAGTATTTT. It yields the protein CATREGTSGTDTQYF.